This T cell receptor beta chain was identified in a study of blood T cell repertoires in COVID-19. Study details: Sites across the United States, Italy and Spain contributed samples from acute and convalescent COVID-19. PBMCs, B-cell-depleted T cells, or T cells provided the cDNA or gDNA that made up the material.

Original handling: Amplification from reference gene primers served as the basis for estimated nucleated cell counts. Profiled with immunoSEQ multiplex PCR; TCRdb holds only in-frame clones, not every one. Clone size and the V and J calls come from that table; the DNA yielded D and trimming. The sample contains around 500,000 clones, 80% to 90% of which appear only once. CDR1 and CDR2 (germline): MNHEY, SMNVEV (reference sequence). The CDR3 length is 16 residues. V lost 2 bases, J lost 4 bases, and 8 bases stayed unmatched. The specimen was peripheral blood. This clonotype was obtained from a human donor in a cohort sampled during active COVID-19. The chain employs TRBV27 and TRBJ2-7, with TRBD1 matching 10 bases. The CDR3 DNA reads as TGTGCCAGCAGTTTACCCTCCGGGACAGGGGCATACGAGCAGTACTTC. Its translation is CASSLPSGTGAYEQYF.